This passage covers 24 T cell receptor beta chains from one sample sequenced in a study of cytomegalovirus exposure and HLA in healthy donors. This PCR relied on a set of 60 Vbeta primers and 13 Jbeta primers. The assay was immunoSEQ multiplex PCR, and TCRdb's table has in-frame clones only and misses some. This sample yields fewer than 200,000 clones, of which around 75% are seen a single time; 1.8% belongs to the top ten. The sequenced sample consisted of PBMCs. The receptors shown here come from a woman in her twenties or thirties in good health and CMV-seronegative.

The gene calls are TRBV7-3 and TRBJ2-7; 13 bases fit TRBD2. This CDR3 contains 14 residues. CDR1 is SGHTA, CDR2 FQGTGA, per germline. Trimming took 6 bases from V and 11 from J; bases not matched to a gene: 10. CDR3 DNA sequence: TGTGCCAGCAGTCACGGACTAGCGGGAGAACTCAAGTACTTC. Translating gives CASSHGLAGELKYF.

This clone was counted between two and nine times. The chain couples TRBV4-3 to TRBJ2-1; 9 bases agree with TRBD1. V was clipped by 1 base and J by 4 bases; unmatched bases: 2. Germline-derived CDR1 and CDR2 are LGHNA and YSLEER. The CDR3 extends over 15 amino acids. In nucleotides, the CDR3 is TGCGCCAGCAGCCAAGGGGACAGGGCATACAATGAGCAGTTCTTC. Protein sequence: CASSQGDRAYNEQFF.

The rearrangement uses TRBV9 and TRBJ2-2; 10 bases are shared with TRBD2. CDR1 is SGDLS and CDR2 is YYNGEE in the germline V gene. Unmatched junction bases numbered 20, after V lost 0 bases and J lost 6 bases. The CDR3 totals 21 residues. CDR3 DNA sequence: TGTGCCAGCAGCGTAGCCCGCGGGGGGCTAGCGGGAGTTAGGGGGGCCGGGGAGCTGTTTTTT. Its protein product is CASSVARGGLAGVRGAGELFF.

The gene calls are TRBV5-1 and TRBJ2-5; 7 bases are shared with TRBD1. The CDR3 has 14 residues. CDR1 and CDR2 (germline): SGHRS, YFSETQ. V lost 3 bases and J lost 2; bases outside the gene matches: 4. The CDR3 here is CASSSWDSQETQYF. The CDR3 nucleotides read TGCGCCAGCAGCTCATGGGACAGTCAAGAGACCCAGTACTTC.

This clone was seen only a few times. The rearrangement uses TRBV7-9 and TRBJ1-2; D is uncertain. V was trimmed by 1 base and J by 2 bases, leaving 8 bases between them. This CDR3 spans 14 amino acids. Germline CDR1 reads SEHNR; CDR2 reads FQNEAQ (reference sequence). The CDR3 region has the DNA TGTGCCAGCAGCTTAGAAAGCCTAAACTATGGCTACACCTTC. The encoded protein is CASSLESLNYGYTF.

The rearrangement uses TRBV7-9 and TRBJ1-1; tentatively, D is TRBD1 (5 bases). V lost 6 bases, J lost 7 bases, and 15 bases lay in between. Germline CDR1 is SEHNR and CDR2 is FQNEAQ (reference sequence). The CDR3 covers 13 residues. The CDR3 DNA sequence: TGTGCCAGCAGTATCGTAGGGGCCGTTGAAGCTTTCTTT. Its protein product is CASSIVGAVEAFF.

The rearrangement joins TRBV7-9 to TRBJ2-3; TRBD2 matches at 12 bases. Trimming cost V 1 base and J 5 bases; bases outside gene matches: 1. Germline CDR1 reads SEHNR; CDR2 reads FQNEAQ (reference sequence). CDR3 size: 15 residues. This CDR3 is CASSLGLAGEDTQYF. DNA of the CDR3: TGTGCCAGCAGCTTAGGACTAGCGGGAGAAGATACGCAGTATTTT.

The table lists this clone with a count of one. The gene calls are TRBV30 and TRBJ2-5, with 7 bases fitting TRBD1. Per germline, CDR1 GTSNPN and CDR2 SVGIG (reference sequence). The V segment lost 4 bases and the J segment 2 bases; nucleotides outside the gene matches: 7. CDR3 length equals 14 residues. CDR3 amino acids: CAWTPGQWQETQYF. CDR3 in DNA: TGTGCCTGGACCCCGGGACAGTGGCAAGAGACCCAGTACTTC.

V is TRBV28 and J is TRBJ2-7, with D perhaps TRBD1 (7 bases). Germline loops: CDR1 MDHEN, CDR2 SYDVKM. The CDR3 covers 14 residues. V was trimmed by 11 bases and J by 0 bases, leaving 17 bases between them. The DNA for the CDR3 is TGTGCCGTCAGGGGGGCTATAGGCTCCTACGAGCAGTACTTC. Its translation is CAVRGAIGSYEQYF.

CDR3 DNA sequence: TGCGCCAGCAGCCAAGTTGAGACGGGTCTACGTGCAGAAGCTTTCTTT. Amino acid sequence: CASSQVETGLRAEAFF. This chain joins TRBV4-1 and TRBJ1-1; D unclear. Germline V gives CDR1 MGHRA, CDR2 YSYEKL. Trimming cost V 1 base and J 8 bases, with 20 bases left between them. The CDR3 loop spans 16 amino acids.

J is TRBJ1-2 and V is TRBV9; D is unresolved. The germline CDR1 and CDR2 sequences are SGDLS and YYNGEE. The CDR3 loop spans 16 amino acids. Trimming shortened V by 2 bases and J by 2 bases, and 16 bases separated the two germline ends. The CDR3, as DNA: TGTGCCAGCAGCGTTAGCGTCGACAACCCCAACTATGGCTACACCTTC. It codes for CASSVSVDNPNYGYTF.

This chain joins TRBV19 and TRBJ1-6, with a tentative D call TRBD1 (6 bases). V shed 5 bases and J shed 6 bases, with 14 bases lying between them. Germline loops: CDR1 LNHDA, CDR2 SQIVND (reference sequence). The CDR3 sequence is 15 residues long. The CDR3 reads CASSSRGAANSPLHF. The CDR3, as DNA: TGTGCCAGTAGTTCCAGGGGCGCCGCTAATTCACCCCTCCACTTT. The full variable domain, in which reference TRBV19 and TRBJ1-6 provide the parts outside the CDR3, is DGGITQSPKYLFRKEGQNVTLSCEQNLNHDAMYWYRQDPGQGLRLIYYSQIVNDFQKGDIAEGYSVSREKKESFPLTVTSAQKNPTAFYLCASSSRGAANSPLHFGNGTRLTVT.

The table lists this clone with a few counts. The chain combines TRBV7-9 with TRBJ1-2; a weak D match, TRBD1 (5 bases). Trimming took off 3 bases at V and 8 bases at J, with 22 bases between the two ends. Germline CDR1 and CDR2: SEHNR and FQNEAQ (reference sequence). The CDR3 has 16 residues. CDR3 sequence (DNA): TGTGCCAGCAGCTTTATTAGCCAGGGATATTTATCCGGCTACACCTTC. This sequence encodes CASSFISQGYLSGYTF.

DNA of the CDR3: TGTGCCAGCAGCGTAGAAGTTTCGACAAGTCTAGGAAACACCATATATTTT. Translated, it gives CASSVEVSTSLGNTIYF. The V gene is TRBV9, the J gene TRBJ1-3; D not resolved. Trimming took 0 bases from V and 4 from J, leaving 17 bases between them. Germline values: CDR1 SGDLS, CDR2 YYNGEE. The CDR3 covers 17 residues.

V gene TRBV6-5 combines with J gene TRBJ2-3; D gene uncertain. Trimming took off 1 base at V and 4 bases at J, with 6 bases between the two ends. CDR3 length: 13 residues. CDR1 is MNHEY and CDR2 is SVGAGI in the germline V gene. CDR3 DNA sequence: TGTGCCAGCAGTTACTTCCTAGCAGATACGCAGTATTTT. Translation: CASSYFLADTQYF.

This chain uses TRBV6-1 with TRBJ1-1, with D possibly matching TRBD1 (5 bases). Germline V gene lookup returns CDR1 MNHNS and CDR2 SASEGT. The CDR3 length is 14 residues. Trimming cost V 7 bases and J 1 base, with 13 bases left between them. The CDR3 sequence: CASTQPGWNTEAFF. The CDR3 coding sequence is TGTGCCAGCACCCAACCAGGGTGGAACACTGAAGCTTTCTTT.

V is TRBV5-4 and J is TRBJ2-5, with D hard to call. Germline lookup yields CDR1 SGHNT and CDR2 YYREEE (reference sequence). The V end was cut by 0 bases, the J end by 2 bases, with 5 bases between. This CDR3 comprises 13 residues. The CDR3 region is CASSLGGQETQYF. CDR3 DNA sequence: TGTGCCAGCAGCTTGGGAGGTCAAGAGACCCAGTACTTC.

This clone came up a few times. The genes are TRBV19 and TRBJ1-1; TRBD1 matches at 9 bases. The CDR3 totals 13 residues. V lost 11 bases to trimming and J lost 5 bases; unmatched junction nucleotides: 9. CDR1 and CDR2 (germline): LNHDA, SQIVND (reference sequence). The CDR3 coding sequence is TGTGCCTCGACCGGGACAGGGTTTACTGAAGCTTTCTTT. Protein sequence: CASTGTGFTEAFF. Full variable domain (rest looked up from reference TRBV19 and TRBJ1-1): DGGITQSPKYLFRKEGQNVTLSCEQNLNHDAMYWYRQDPGQGLRLIYYSQIVNDFQKGDIAEGYSVSREKKESFPLTVTSAQKNPTAFYLCASTGTGFTEAFFGQGTRLTVV.

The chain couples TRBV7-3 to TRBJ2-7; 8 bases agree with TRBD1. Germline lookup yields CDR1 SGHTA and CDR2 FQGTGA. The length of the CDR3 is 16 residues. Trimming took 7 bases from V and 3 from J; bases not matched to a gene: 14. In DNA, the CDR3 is TGTGCCAGCAATTGGACAGGGCTTTATCCGGACTACGAGCAGTACTTC. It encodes CASNWTGLYPDYEQYF.

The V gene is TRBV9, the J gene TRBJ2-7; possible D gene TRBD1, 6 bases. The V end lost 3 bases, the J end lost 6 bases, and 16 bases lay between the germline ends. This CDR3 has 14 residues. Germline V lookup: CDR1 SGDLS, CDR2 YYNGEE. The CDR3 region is CASSGTAPEGEQYF. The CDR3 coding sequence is TGTGCCAGCAGCGGGACAGCCCCCGAAGGCGAGCAGTACTTC.

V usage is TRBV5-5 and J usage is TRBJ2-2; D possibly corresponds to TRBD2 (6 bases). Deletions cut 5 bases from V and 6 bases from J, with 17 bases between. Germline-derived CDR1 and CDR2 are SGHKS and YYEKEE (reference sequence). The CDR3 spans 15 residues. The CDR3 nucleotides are TGTGCCAGCAGTTTGACACTGAAGCGGGCCGGGGAGCTGTTTTTT. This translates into CASSLTLKRAGELFF.

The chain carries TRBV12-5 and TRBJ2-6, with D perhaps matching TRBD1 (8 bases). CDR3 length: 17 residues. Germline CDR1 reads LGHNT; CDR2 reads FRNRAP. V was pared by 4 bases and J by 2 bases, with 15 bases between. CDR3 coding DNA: TGTGCTAGTGGTTCCGACAGGGGAGGGCCTGGGGCCAACGTCCTGACTTTC. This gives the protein CASGSDRGGPGANVLTF.

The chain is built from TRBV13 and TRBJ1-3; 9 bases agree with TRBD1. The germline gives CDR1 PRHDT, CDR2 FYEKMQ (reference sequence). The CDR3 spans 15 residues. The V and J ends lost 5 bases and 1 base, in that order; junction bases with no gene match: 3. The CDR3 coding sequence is TGTGCCAGCAGCCTGGACAGGGGTTCTGGAAACACCATATATTTT. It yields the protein CASSLDRGSGNTIYF.

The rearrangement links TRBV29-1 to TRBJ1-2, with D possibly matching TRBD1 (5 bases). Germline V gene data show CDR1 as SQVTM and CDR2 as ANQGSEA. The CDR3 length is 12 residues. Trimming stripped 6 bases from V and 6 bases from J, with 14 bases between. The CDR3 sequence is CSVNVLGDGYTF. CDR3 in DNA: TGCAGCGTGAACGTTCTAGGGGATGGCTACACCTTC.